The 9 T cell receptor beta chains below come from one sample, sequenced in a study of T cell repertoires in cytomegalovirus infection. In TCRdb, the reads were re-called with MiXCR into one record per CDR3 protein. The profile shows about 360,000 distinct CDR3 sequences, about 35% of them singletons. For these TCRs, the target antigens are not known. This material consisted of cultured PBMCs, taken from culture after CMV antigen stimulation. The receptors shown here come from a human donor in good health (CMV status not recorded). Some clones in this sample may be carry-over from other donors' samples.

There are many counts of this clonotype. This chain connects TRBV7-2 to TRBJ2-1, with 8 bases lining up with TRBD2. The CDR3 runs 13 residues. CDR1 and CDR2 (germline): SGHTA, FQGNSA. The ends lost 4 bases at V and 9 bases at J; junction bases unmatched: 5. CDR3 sequence: CASSSGLEAEQFF. The CDR3 nucleotides read TGTGCCAGCAGCTCGGGACTAGAGGCTGAGCAGTTCTTC.

This chain links TRBV7-2 with TRBJ2-1, with a tentative D call TRBD1 (6 bases). There are 14 residues in the CDR3. The germline V and J ends were trimmed by 0 bases and 5 bases, with 8 bases remaining between them. The germline V gene has CDR1 SGHTA and CDR2 FQGNSA. The CDR3 bases are TGTGCCAGCAGCTTAGCGCAGGGGAACAATGAGCAGTTCTTC. Translating gives CASSLAQGNNEQFF.

Ten or more counts support this clonotype. The genes are TRBV7-2 and TRBJ1-1; TRBD1 agrees at 8 bases. The CDR3 has 13 residues. Germline CDR1 SGHTA, CDR2 FQGNSA. Germline trimming cut 5 bases from V and 5 bases from J; bases unmatched to any gene: 4. In DNA form, the CDR3 reads TGTGCCAGCAGCCAGAGACAGGGGACTGAAGCTTTCTTT. It yields the protein CASSQRQGTEAFF.

The chain carries TRBV28 and TRBJ2-7; 7 nucleotides match TRBD1. Germline V gene data show CDR1 as MDHEN and CDR2 as SYDVKM. Trimming took 7 bases from V and 6 from J; bases not matched to a gene: 12. The CDR3 is made up of 14 amino acids. The DNA of the CDR3 is TGTGCCAGCACGGCGACAGGGCCTTTCGGCGAGCAGTACTTC. It specifies CASTATGPFGEQYF.

This clonotype has ten or more counts. The chain is built from TRBV7-2 and TRBJ2-1; TRBD2 agrees at 8 bases. The V gene's germline CDR1 is SGHTA and CDR2 FQGNSA. CDR3 length: 13 amino acids. The ends lost 5 bases at V and 14 bases at J; junction bases unmatched: 11. CDR3 nucleotides: TGTGCCAGCAGCCTAGACCGGGAGGGGAAGGAGTTCTTC. The encoded protein is CASSLDREGKEFF.

This clonotype was observed a few times. This chain uses TRBV29-1 with TRBJ2-5; D may be TRBD1 or TRBD2 (5 bases each). Looked up from germline, CDR1 is SQVTM and CDR2 is ANQGSEA. V dropped 4 bases and J dropped 4 bases, with 10 bases sitting between them. There are 12 residues in the CDR3. DNA of the CDR3: TGCAGCGTTGTCAGGGAGAGAGAGACCCAGTACTTC. Translated: CSVVRERETQYF.

This clonotype was picked up a small number of times. The V and J genes are TRBV7-2 and TRBJ2-1; no definite D call. The CDR3 loop spans 13 amino acids. CDR1 is SGHTA and CDR2 is FQGNSA in the germline V gene. V lost 3 bases and J 3 bases, leaving 6 bases between the germline ends. In DNA, the CDR3 is TGTGCCAGCAGCTTGACAAACTACAATGAGCAGTTCTTC. It codes for CASSLTNYNEQFF.

This clonotype was seen only a few times. This chain uses TRBV12-5 with TRBJ2-1, with 8 nucleotides matching TRBD2. The CDR3 covers 19 residues. J was trimmed by 7 bases and V by 0 bases; bases with no gene match: 17. Per the germline V gene, CDR1 is LGHNT and CDR2 is FRNRAP. CDR3 DNA: TGTGCTAGTGGTTTGGTAATTGTAGAAAGCGGGAGTGAATATAATGAGCAGTTCTTC. Protein: CASGLVIVESGSEYNEQFF.

This rearrangement joins TRBV27 to TRBJ2-1, with D maybe TRBD2 (6 bases). The germline V gene has CDR1 MNHEY and CDR2 SMNVEV (reference sequence). The CDR3 contains 11 residues. The V end was cut by 8 bases, the J end by 9 bases, with 11 bases between. The CDR3 DNA is TGTGCCAGCGGCGTGGGGGGTGAGCAGTTCTTC. It specifies CASGVGGEQFF.